The clone carrying this T cell receptor beta chain was seen more than once but under ten times. Its antigen is not known. This entry is derived from a study of response to subunit inactivated influenza vaccine. General study results and limits: Only a handful of new T cells, the authors suggested, are recruited with each seasonal influenza vaccination.

One entry per CDR3 protein, called by TCRdb with MiXCR from the RT-PCR reads. The sample has approximately 310,000 distinct CDR3 sequences; 21% are singletons. The V gene lost 2 bases and the J gene lost 5 bases, with 6 bases spanning the gap. Germline V gives CDR1 ENHRY, CDR2 SYGVKD. The CDR3 spans 12 residues. V and J are TRBV10-3 and TRBJ2-5; D may be TRBD1 (5 bases). The sequences come from PBMCs from blood, collected roughly 20 months after vaccination. The TCR was taken from a man aged 50-75 years who received an inactivated influenza vaccine. CDR3 sequence reads: CAISENRETQYF. The CDR3 coding sequence is TGTGCCATCAGTGAGAACAGGGAGACCCAGTACTTC.